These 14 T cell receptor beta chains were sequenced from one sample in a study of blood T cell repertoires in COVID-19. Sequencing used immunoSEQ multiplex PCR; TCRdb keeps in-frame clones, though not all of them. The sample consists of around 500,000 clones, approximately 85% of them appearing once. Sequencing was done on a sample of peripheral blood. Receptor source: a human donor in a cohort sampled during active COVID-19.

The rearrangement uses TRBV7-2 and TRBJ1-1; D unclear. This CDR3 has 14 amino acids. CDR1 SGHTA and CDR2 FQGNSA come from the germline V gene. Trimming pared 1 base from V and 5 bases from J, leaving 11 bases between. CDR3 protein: CASSLDRGKTEAFF. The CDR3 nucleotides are TGTGCCAGCAGCTTAGACCGGGGTAAGACTGAAGCTTTCTTT.

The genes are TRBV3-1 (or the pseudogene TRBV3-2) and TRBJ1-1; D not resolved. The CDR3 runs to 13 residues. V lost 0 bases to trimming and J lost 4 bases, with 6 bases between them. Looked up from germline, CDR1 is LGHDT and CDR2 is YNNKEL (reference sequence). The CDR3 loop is CASSQDIFTEAFF. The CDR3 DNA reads TGTGCCAGCAGCCAAGATATCTTCACTGAAGCTTTCTTT.

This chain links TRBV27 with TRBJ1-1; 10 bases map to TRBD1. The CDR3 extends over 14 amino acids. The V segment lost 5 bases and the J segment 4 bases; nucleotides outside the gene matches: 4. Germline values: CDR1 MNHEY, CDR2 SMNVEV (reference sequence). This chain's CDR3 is CASSHRDRGTEAFF. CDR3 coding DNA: TGTGCCAGCAGTCACCGGGACAGGGGCACTGAAGCTTTCTTT.

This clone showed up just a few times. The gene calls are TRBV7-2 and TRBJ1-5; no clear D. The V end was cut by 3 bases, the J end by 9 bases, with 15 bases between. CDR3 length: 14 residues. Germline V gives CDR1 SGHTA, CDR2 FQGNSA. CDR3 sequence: CASSFNRGGSPQHF. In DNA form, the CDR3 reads TGTGCCAGCAGCTTCAATCGGGGAGGATCGCCCCAGCATTTT.

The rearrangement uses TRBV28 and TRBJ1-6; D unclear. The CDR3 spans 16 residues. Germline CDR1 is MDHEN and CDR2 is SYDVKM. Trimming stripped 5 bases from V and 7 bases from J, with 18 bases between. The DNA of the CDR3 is TGTGCCAGCAGTCGCGCGGGCGGAAGAACAAATTCACCCCTCCACTTT. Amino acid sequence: CASSRAGGRTNSPLHF.

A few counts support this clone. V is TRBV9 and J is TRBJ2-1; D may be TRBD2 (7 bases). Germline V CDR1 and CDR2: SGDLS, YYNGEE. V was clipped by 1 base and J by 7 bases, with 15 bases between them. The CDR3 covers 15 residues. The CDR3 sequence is CASSVRGRDENEQFF. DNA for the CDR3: TGTGCCAGCAGCGTAAGGGGGAGGGATGAGAATGAGCAGTTCTTC.

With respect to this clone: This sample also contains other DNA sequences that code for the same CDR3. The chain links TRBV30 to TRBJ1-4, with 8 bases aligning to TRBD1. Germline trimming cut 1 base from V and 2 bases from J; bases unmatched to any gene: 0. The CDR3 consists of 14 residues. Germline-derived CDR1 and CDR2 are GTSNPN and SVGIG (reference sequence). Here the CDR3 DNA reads TGTGCCTGGAGTGCAGGGGGCACTAATGAAAAACTGTTTTTT. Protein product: CAWSAGGTNEKLFF.

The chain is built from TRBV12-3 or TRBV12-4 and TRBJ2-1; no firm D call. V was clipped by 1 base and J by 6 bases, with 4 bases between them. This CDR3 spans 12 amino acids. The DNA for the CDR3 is TGTGCCAGCAGTTTAGTCAGCAATGAGCAGTTCTTC. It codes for CASSLVSNEQFF.

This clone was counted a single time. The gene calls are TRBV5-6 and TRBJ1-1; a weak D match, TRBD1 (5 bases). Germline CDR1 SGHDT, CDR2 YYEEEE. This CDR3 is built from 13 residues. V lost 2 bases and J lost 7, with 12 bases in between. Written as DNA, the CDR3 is TGTGCCAGCAGCTTCTGGGCAGGACATGAAGCTTTCTTT. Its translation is CASSFWAGHEAFF.

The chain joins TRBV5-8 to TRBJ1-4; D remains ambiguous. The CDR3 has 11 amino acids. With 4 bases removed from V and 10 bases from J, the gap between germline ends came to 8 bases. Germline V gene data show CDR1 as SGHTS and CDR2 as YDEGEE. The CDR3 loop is CASSGGGKLFF. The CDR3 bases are TGTGCCAGCAGCGGTGGAGGAAAACTGTTTTTT.

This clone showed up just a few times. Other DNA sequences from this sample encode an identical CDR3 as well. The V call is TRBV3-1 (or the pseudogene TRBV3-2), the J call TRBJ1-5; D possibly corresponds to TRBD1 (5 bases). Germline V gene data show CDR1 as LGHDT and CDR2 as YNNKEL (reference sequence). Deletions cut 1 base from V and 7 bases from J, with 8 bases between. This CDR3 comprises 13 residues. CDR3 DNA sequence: TGTGCCAGCAGCCAAGGGGGGGACCAGCCCCAGCATTTT. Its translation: CASSQGGDQPQHF.

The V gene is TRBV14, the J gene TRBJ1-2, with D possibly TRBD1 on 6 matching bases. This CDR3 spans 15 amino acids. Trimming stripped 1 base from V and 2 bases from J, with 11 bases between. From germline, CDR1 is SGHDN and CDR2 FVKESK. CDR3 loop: CASSQVGRGNYGYTF. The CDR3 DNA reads TGTGCCAGCAGCCAAGTAGGCAGGGGAAACTATGGCTACACCTTC.

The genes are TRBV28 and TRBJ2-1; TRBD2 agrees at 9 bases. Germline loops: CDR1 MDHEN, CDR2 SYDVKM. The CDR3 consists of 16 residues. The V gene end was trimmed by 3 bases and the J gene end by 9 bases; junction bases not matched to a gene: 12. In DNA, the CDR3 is TGTGCCAGCAGTTTCGCGGGAGGGCCGAAAGTTGGTGAGCAGTTCTTC. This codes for CASSFAGGPKVGEQFF.

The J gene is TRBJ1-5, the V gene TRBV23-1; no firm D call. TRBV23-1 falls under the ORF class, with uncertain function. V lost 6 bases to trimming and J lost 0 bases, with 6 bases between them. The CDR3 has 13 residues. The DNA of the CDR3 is TGCGCCAGCAGCCTATATAGCAATCAGCCCCAGCATTTT. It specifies CASSLYSNQPQHF.